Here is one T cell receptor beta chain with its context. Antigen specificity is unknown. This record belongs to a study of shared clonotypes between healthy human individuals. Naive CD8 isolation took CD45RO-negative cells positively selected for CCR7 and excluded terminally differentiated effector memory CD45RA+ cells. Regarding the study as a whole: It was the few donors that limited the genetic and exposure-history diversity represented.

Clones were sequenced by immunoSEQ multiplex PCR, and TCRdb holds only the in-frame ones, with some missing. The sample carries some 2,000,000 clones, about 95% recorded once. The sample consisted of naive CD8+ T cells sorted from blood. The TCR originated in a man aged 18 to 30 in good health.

CDR3 sequence (DNA): TGTGCCAGCAGCTCCCCCGACAACTCCTACGAGCAGTACTTC. This codes for CASSSPDNSYEQYF. The genes are TRBV7-9 and TRBJ2-7; D gene uncertain. The CDR3 is 14 amino acids. CDR1 and CDR2 from the germline V gene are SEHNR and FQNEAQ (reference sequence). The ends were cut back, 4 bases at V and 0 bases at J, with 10 bases in the middle.